This T cell receptor beta chain was sequenced for a study of T cell repertoires in cytomegalovirus infection. Study-level background: It was the public TCR beta signatures that indicated both CMV infection and matching HLA type. Broader study findings: There were HLA-C-restricted CMV-specific TCR beta clonotypes dominating the ex vivo response.

On this clonotype: As yet, its antigen is unknown.

V was clipped by 0 bases and J by 1 base, with 9 bases between them. Germline V gene sequence: CDR1 LGHNA, CDR2 YNFKEQ. This CDR3 is built from 15 residues. In TCRdb, the reads were re-called with MiXCR into one record per CDR3 protein. The sample lists about 530,000 distinct CDR3 sequences, about 26% occurring once. Material: PBMCs. This sequence was found in a human donor in good health (CMV status not recorded). Some clones in this sample may be carry-over from other donors' samples. This rearrangement joins TRBV4-2 to TRBJ2-5; no reliable D call. The CDR3 region has the DNA TGTGCCAGCAGCCAAGATGGTAGCACCCAAGAGACCCAGTACTTC. This translates into CASSQDGSTQETQYF.